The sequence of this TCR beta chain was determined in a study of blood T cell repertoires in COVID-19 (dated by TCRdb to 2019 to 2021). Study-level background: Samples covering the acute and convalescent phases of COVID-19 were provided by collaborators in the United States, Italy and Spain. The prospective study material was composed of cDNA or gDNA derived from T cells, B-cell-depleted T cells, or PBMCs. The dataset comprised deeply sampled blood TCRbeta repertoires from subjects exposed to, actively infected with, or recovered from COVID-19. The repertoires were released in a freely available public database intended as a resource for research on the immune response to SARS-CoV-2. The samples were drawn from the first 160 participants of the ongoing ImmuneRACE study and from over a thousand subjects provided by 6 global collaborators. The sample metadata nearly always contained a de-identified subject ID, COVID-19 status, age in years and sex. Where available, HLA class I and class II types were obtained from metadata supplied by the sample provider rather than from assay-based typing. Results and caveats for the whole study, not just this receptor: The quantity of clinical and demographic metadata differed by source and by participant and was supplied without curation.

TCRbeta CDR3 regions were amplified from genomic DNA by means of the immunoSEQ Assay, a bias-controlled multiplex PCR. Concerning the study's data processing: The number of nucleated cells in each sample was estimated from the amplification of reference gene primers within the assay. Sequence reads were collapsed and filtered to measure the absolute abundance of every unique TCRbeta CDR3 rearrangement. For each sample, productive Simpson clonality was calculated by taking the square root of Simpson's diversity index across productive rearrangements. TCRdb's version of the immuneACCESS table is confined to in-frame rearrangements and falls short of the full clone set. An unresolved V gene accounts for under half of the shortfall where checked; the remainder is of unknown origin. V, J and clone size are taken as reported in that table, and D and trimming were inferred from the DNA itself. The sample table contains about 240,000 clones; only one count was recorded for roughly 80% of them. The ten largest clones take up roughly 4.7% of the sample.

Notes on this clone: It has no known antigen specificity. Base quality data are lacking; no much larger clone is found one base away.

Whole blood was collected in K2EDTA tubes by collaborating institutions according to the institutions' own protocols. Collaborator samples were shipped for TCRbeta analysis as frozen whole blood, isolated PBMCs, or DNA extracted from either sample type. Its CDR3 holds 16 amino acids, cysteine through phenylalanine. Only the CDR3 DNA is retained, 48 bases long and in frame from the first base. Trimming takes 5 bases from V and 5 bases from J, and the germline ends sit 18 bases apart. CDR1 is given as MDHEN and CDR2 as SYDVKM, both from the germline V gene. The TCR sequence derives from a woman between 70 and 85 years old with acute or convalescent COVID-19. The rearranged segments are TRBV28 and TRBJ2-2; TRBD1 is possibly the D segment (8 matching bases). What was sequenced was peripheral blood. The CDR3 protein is CASSLGLQGGTGELFF. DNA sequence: TGTGCCAGCAGTCTTGGCCTACAGGGGGGGACCGGGGAGCTGTTTTTT.